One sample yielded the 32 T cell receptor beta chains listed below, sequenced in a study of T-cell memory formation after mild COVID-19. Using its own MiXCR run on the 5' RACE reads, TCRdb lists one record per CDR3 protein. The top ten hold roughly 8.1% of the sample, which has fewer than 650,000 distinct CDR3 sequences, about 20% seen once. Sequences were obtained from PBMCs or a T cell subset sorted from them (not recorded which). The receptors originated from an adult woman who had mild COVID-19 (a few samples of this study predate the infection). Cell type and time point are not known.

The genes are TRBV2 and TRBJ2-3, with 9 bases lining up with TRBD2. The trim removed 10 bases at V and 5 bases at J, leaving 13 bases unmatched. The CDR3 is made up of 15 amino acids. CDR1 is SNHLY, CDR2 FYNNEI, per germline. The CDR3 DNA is TGTGCCACCCAAAGAGAGCGGGGGGCCGGAGATACGCAGTATTTT. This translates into CATQRERGAGDTQYF. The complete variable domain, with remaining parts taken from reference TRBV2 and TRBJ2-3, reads EPEVTQTPSHQVTQMGQEVILRCVPISNHLYFYWYRQILGQKVEFLVSFYNNEISEKSEIFDDQFSVERPDGSNFTLKIRSTKLEDSAMYFCATQRERGAGDTQYFGPGTRLTVL.

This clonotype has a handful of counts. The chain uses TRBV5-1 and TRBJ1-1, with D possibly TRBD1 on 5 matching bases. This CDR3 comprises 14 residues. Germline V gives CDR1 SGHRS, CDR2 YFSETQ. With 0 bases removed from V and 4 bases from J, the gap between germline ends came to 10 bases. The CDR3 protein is CASSLEGEGTEAFF. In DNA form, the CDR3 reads TGCGCCAGCAGCTTGGAAGGGGAAGGCACTGAAGCTTTCTTT.

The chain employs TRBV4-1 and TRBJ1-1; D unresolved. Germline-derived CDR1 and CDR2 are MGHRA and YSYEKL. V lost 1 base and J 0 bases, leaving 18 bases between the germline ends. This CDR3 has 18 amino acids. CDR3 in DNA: TGCGCCAGCAGCCAAGTTTGGGGAATCGACACAGTGAACACTGAAGCTTTCTTT. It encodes CASSQVWGIDTVNTEAFF.

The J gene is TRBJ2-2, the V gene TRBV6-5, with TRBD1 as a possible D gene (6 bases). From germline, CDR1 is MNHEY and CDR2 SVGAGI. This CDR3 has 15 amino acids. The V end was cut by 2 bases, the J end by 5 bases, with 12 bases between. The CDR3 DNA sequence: TGTGCCAGCAGTTACCTTAGACAGGCTACCGGGGAGCTGTTTTTT. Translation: CASSYLRQATGELFF.

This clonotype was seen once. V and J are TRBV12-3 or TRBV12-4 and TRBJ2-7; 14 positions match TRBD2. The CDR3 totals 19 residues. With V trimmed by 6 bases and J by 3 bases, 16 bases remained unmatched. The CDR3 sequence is CASRPRDSRTSGGFYEQYF. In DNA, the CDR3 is TGTGCCAGCAGACCCCGGGACAGCCGGACTAGCGGGGGGTTCTACGAGCAGTACTTC.

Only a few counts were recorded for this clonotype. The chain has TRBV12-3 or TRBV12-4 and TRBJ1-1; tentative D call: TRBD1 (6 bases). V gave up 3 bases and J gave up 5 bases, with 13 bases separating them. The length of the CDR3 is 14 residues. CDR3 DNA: TGTGCCAGCAGTTTGGGGGGGCCGGGTACTGAAGCTTTCTTT. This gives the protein CASSLGGPGTEAFF.

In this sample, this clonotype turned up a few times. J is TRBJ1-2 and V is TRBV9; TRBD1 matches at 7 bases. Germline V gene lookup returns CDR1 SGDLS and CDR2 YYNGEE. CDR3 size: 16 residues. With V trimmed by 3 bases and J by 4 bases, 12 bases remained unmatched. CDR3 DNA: TGTGCCAGCAGCGAAAAAGCCGGGACAGCGATCTATGGCTACACCTTC. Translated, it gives CASSEKAGTAIYGYTF.

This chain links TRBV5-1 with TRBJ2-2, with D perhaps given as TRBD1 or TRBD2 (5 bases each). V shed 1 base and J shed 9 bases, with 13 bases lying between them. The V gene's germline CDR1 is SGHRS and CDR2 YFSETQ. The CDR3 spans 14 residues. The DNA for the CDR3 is TGCGCCAGCAGCTTGTACTGGGGGAATCGGGAGCTGTTTTTT. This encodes CASSLYWGNRELFF.

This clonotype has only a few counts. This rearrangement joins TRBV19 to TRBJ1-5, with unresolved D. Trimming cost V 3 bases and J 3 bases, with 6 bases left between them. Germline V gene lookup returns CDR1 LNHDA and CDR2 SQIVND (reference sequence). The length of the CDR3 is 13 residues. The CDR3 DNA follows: TGTGCCAGTAGTATCACGTACAATCAGCCCCAGCATTTT. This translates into CASSITYNQPQHF.

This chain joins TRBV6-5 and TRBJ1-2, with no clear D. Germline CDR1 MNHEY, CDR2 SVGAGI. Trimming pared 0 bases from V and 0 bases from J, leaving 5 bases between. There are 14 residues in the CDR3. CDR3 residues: CASSYSAANYGYTF. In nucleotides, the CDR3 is TGTGCCAGCAGTTACTCTGCAGCTAACTATGGCTACACCTTC.

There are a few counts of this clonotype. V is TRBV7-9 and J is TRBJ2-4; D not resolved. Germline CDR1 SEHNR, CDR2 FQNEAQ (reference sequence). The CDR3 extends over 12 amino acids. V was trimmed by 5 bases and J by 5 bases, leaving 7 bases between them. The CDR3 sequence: CASSPPQNIQYF. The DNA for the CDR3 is TGTGCCAGCAGCCCCCCCCAAAACATTCAGTACTTC.

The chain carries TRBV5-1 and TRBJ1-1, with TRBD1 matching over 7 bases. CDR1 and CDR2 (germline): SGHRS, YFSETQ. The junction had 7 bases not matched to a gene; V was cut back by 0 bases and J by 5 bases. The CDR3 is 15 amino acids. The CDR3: CASSLEAGGKTEAFF. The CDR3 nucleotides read TGCGCCAGCAGCTTGGAAGCAGGGGGGAAAACTGAAGCTTTCTTT.

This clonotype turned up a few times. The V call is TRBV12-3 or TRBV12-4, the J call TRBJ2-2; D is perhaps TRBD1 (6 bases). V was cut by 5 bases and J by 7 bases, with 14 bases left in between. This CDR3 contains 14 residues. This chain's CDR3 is CASSRRQGSGELFF. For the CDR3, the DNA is TGTGCCAGCAGTCGGCGCCAGGGGAGCGGGGAGCTGTTTTTT.

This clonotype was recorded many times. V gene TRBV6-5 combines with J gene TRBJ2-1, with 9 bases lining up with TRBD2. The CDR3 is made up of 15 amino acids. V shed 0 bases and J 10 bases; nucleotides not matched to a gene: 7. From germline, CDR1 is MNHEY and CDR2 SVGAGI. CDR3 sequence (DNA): TGTGCCAGCAGTTACTCGGCGGGAGGGTCAAAGGAGCAGTTCTTC. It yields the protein CASSYSAGGSKEQFF.

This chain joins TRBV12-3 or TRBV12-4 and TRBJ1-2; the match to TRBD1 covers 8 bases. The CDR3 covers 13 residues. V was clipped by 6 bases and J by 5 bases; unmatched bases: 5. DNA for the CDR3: TGTGCCAGCAGGCGACAGGGGCGGTATGGCTACACCTTC. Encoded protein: CASRRQGRYGYTF.

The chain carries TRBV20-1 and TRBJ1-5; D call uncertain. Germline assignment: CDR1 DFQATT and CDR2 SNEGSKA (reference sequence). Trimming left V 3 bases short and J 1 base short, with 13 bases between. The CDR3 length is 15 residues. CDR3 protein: CSARDGERSNQPQHF. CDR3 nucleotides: TGCAGTGCTAGGGACGGGGAGCGGAGCAATCAGCCCCAGCATTTT.

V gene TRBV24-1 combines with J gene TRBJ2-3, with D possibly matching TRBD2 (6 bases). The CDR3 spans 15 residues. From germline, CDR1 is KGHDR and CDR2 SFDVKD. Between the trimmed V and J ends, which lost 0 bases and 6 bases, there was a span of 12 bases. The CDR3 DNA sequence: TGTGCCACCAGTGATTTGTCGTCCCGGGGGGATACGCAGTATTTT. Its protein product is CATSDLSSRGDTQYF.

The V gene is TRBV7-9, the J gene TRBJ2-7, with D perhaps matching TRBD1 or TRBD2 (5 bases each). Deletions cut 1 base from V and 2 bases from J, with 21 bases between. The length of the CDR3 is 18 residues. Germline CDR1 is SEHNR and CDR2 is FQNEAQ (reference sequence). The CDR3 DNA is TGTGCCAGCAGCTTAGACGGCTTTGGGGGATACAGCGCCTACGAGCAGTACTTC. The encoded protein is CASSLDGFGGYSAYEQYF.

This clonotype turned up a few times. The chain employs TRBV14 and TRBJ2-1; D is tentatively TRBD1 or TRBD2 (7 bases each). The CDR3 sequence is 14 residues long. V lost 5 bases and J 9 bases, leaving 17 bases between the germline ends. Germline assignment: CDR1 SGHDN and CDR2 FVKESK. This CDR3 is CASSYRGGPVEQFF. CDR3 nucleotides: TGTGCCAGCAGCTACAGGGGAGGGCCGGTTGAGCAGTTCTTC.

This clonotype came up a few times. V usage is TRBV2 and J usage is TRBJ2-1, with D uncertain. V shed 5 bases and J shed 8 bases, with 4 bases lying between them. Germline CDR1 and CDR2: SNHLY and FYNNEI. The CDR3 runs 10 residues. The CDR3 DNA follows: TGTGCCAGCAGTAGTTATGAGCAGTTCTTC. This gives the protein CASSSYEQFF.

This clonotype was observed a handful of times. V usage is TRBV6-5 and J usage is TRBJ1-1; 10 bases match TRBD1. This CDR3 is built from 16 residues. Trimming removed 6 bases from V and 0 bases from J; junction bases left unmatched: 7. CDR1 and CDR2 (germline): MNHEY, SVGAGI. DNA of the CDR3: TGTGCCAGCAGGCGGGACAGGGGTGGGCTGAACACTGAAGCTTTCTTT. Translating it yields CASRRDRGGLNTEAFF.

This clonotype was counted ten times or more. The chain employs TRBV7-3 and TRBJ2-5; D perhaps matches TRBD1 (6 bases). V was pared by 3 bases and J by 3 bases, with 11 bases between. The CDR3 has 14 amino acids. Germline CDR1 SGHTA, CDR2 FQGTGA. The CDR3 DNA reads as TGTGCCAGCAGCTTCTCTGGGGGCAAAGAGACCCAGTACTTC. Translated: CASSFSGGKETQYF. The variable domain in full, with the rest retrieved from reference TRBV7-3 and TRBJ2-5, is GAGVSQTPSNKVTEKGKYVELRCDPISGHTALYWYRQSLGQGPEFLIYFQGTGAADDSGLPNDRFFAVRPEGSVSTLKIQRTERGDSAVYLCASSFSGGKETQYFGPGTRLLVL.

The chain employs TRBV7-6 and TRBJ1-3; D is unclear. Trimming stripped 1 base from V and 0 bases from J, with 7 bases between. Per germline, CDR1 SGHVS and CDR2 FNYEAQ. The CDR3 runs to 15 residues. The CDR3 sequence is CASSLERNSGNTIYF. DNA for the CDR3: TGTGCCAGCAGCTTAGAGCGAAACTCTGGAAACACCATATATTTT.

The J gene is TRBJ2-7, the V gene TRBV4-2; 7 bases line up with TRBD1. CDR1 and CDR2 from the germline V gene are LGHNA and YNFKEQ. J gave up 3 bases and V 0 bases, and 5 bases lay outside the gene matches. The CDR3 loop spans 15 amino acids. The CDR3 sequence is CASSQDWDSIYEQYF. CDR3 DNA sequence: TGTGCCAGCAGCCAAGATTGGGACAGTATCTACGAGCAGTACTTC.

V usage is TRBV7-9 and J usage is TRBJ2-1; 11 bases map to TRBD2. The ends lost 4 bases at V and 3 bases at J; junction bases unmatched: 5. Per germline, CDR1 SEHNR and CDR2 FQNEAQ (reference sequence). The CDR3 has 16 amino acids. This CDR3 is CASSSGLADLYNEQFF. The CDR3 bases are TGTGCCAGCAGCTCGGGACTAGCGGATCTCTACAATGAGCAGTTCTTC.

The DNA of the CDR3 is TGCAGTGCCACGGGACTAGCGGGAGTTGGAGAGACCCAGTACTTC. Its translation: CSATGLAGVGETQYF. V gene TRBV20-1 combines with J gene TRBJ2-5; 14 bases line up with TRBD2. Unmatched junction bases numbered 7, after V lost 6 bases and J lost 4 bases. The CDR3 has 15 amino acids. From germline, CDR1 is DFQATT and CDR2 SNEGSKA (reference sequence).

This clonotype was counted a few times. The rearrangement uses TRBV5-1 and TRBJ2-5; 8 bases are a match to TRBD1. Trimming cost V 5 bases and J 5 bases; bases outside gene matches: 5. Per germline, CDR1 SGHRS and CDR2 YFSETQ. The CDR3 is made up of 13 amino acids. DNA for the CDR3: TGCGCCAGCAGTATCCGGGACAGGGAGACCCAGTACTTC. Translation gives CASSIRDRETQYF.

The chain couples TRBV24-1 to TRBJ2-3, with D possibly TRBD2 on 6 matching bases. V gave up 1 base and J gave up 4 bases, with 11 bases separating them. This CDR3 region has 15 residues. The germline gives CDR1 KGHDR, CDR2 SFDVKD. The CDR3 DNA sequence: TGTGCCACCAGTGATTTTACCGGAGGGTCAGATACGCAGTATTTT. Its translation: CATSDFTGGSDTQYF.

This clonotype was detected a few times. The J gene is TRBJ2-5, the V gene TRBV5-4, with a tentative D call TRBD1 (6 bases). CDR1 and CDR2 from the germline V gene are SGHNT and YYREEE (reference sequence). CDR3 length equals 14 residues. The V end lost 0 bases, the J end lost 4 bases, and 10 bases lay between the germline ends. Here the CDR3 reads CASSLDRVIETQYF. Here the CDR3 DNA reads TGTGCCAGCAGCTTGGACAGGGTGATAGAGACCCAGTACTTC. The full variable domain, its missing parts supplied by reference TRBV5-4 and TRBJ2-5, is ETGVTQSPTHLIKTRGQQVTLRCSSQSGHNTVSWYQQALGQGPQFIFQYYREEENGRGNFPPRFSGLQFPNYSSELNVNALELDDSALYLCASSLDRVIETQYFGPGTRLLVL.

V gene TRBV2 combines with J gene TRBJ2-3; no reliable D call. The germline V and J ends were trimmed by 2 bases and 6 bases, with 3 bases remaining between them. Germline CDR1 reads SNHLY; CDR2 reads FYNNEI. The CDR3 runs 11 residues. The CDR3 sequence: CASSEMDTQYF. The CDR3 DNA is TGTGCCAGCAGTGAAATGGATACGCAGTATTTT.

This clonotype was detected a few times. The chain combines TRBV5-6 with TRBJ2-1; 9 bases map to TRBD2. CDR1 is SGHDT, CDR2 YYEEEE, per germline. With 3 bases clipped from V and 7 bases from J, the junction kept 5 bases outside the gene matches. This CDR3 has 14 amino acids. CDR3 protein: CASSWIAGENEQFF. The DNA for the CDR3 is TGTGCCAGCAGCTGGATAGCGGGAGAGAATGAGCAGTTCTTC.

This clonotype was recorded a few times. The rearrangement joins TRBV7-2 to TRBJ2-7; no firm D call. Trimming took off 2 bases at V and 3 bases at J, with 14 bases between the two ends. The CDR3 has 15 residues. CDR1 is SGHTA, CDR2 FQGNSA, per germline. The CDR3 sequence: CASSLSAVMNYEQYF. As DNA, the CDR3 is TGTGCCAGCAGCTTATCGGCAGTAATGAACTACGAGCAGTACTTC.